This paragraph reports one T cell receptor (beta chain). A few counts support this clone. Its antigen specificity is not known. The input lacks base qualities; no much larger clone sits a single base away. This sample stems from a study of blood T cell repertoires in COVID-19 (dated by TCRdb to the early 2020s). For the study in its entirety: Collaborator samples came from the United States, Italy and Spain and covered acute and convalescent phases of COVID-19. The material from the prospective study consisted of cDNA or gDNA derived from T cells, B-cell-depleted T cells, or PBMCs. The dataset comprised deeply sampled blood TCRbeta repertoires from subjects exposed to, actively infected with, or recovered from COVID-19. The repertoires were made available in a free public database intended to serve as a resource for research on the immune response to SARS-CoV-2. The samples were drawn from two sources: the first 160 participants of the ongoing ImmuneRACE study, and 950 to 1,500 subjects contributed by 6 global collaborators. Sample metadata almost always included a de-identified subject ID, COVID-19 status, age in years and sex. Where available, HLA class I and class II types were obtained from metadata supplied by the sample provider rather than from assay-based typing.

Per the germline V gene, MGHRA is the CDR1 and YSYEKL is the CDR2. V and J are trimmed by 4 bases and 6 bases, and the gene matches miss 13 bases of the junction. The CDR3 sequence holds 16 residues, the cysteine and phenylalanine included. The kept DNA is CDR3 alone, 48 bases in frame from the first base. On the study overall, not on this receptor specifically: The quantity of clinical and demographic metadata differed by source and by participant and was supplied without curation.

Collaborating institutions collected whole blood in K2EDTA tubes following their own protocols. For TCRbeta analysis, collaborators shipped samples in one of three forms: frozen whole blood, isolated PBMCs, or DNA extracted from either of those sample types. TCRbeta CDR3 regions were amplified from genomic DNA using the immunoSEQ Assay, a bias-controlled multiplex PCR. Processing in the source paper ran as follows. Nucleated cell counts per sample were estimated from amplification of reference gene primers within the assay. To quantify the absolute abundance of each unique TCRbeta CDR3 rearrangement, sequence reads were collapsed and filtered. For each sample, productive Simpson clonality was calculated as the square root of Simpson's diversity index over productive rearrangements. This immuneACCESS table, as held by TCRdb, lists in-frame sequences with V and J called but not all clones. Of the missing ones, under half trace to an unresolved V gene in checked studies; the others have no known cause. The V and J calls and the clone size are those of that table, but D and trimming were determined from the DNA. The sample table contains roughly 150,000 clones; only one count was recorded for 80% of them. The ten largest clones represent just over 0.55% of the sample.

The receptor's source is a man in his fifties or sixties with acute or convalescent COVID-19. The sequence is built from TRBV4-1 and TRBJ1-1; TRBD1 matches 8 bases in the middle. Sequenced input: peripheral blood. CDR3 loop: CASSLSWVRGPAEAFF. The sequenced DNA is TGCGCCAGCAGCCTAAGTTGGGTCAGGGGGCCGGCTGAAGCTTTCTTT.